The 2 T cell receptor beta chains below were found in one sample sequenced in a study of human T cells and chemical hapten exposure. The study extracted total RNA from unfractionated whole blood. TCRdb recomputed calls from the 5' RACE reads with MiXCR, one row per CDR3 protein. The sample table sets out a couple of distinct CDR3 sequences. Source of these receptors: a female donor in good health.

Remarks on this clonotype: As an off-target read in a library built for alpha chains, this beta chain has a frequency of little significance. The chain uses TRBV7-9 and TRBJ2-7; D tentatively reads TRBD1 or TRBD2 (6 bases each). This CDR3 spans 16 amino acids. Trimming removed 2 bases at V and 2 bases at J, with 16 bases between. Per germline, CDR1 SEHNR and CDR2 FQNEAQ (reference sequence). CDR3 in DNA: TGTGCCAGCAGCTTATGGAGGGGGACCCCCACCTACGAGCAGTACTTC. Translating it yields CASSLWRGTPTYEQYF.

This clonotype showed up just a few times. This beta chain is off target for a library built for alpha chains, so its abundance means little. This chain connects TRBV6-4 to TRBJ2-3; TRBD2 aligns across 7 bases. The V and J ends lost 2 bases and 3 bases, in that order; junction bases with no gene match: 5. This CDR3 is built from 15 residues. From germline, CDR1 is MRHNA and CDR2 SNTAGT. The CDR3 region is CASSDGEGGTDTQYF. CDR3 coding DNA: TGTGCCAGCAGTGACGGGGAGGGAGGAACAGATACGCAGTATTTT.